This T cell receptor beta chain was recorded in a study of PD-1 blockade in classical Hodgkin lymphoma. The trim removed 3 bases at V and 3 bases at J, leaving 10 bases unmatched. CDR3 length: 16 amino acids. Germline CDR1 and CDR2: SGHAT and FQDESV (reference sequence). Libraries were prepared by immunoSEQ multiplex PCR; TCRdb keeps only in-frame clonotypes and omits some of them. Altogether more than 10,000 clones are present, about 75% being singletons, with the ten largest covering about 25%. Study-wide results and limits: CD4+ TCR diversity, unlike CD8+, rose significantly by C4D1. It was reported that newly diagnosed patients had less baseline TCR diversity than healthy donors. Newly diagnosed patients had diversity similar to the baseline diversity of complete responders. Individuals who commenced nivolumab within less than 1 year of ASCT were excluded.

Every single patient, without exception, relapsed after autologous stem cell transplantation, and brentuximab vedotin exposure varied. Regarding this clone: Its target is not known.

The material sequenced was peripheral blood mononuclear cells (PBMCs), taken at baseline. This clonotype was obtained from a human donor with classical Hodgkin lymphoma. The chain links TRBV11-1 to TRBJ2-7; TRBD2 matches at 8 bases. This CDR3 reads CASSLMASGLVYEQYF. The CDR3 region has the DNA TGTGCCAGCAGCTTGATGGCTAGCGGGCTCGTCTACGAGCAGTACTTC.